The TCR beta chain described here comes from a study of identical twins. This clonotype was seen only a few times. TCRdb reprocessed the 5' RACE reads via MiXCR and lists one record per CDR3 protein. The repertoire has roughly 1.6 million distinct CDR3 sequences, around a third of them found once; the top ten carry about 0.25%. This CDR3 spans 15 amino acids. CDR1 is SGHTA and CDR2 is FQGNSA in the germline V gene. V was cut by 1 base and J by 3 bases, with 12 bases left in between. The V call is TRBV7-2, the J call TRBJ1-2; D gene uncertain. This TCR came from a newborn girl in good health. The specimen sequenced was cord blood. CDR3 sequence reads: CASSLGGRPDYGYTF. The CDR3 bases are TGTGCCAGCAGCTTAGGAGGTAGGCCAGACTATGGCTACACCTTC. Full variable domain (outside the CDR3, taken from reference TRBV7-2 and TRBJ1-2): GAGVSQSPSNKVTEKGKDVELRCDPISGHTALYWYRQSLGQGLEFLIYFQGNSAPDKSGLPSDRFSAERTGGSVSTLTIQRTQQEDSAVYLCASSLGGRPDYGYTFGSGTRLTVV.